This paragraph reports one T cell receptor (beta chain). It was CD45RO-negative cells, positively selected for CCR7, that made up naive CD8 cells, with terminally differentiated effector memory CD45RA+ cells excluded. This sample was taken from a study of shared clonotypes between healthy human individuals. Study information: With ages of 18 to 49, the donors were a couple of women and a few men.

The CDR3 runs 16 residues. Germline CDR1 and CDR2: MNHNY and SVGAGI (reference sequence). Between the trimmed V and J ends, which lost 2 bases and 1 base, there was a span of 13 bases. Only in-frame clones appear in the TCRdb table, and some are missing; sequencing was by immunoSEQ multiplex PCR. The data show just over 2,000,000 clones, with about 95% seen just once and about 1.1% held by the top ten. The sequenced sample consisted of naive CD8+ T cells sorted from blood. V and J are TRBV6-6 and TRBJ2-3, with D possibly matching TRBD2 (6 bases). This sequence originates from a young man in good health. CDR3 sequence: CASSYLSPGGTDTQYF. For the CDR3, the DNA is TGTGCCAGCAGTTACCTATCGCCGGGGGGCACAGATACGCAGTATTTT.